This T cell receptor beta chain originates from a study of T cells in Graves' hyperthyroidism and ophthalmopathy. Unmatched junction bases numbered 4, after V lost 6 bases and J lost 2 bases. CDR3 length equals 14 residues. Germline-derived CDR1 and CDR2 are MNHNS and SASEGT. Researchers took RNA transcripts and amplified the TCR beta CDR3 regions from them. The HTBI primer set was used in a first-round RT-PCR of the TCR CDR3. MiXCR, run by TCRdb on the multiplex PCR reads, gives a single entry per CDR3 protein. The table lists hundreds of thousands of distinct CDR3 sequences, 14% to 15% of them singletons, with about 12% in the top ten. Many counts were recorded for this clonotype.

The chain joins TRBV6-1 to TRBJ2-5; 9 bases map to TRBD2. The receptor's source is a man aged 18 to 29 with Graves' ophthalmopathy. Source material: blood. The CDR3 here is CASRRLAAQETQYF. The CDR3 DNA is TGTGCCAGCAGGAGACTAGCGGCTCAAGAGACCCAGTACTTC.